The present entry profiles one TCR beta chain with its context. No antigen is known for it. Not recorded for this donor was the CMV serostatus. Both 60 Vbeta primers and 13 Jbeta primers went into the PCR. Assay used: immunoSEQ multiplex PCR; TCRdb lists only in-frame clones, some missing. The sample has about 120,000 clones, around three quarters seen once. This sample was included in a study of cytomegalovirus exposure and HLA in healthy donors. Study-level information: Researchers found that roughly 81% of about 400 genotyped donors fell within the Caucasian-associated ancestry cluster.

General study points: In vitro checks showed that three CMV-associated chains really do target CMV antigens. The classifier reportedly diagnosed cytomegalovirus status with high specificity and sensitivity.

The material sequenced was PBMCs. This TCR was recovered from a human donor in good health.

The CDR3 reads CASSSLIEDSPLHF. The CDR3 DNA follows: TGTGCCAGCAGCTCCTTGATTGAGGATTCACCCCTCCACTTT. The chain has TRBV9 and TRBJ1-6; D not resolved. CDR3 length: 14 residues. Germline CDR1 SGDLS, CDR2 YYNGEE. V was cut by 4 bases and J by 8 bases, with 13 bases left in between.